The 11 T cell receptor beta chains presented below share a single source sample, sequenced in a study of T cell repertoires in MIS-A myocarditis. TCRdb's table, derived via immunoSEQ multiplex PCR, lists solely in-frame clones and lacks some. The repertoire holds 13,000 to 15,000 clones, with about 74% as singletons. Sequencing was carried out using left ventricle heart tissue obtained at autopsy. The receptors originated from a man aged 18 to 35 with fulminant myocarditis from multisystem inflammatory syndrome in adults (MIS-A) after COVID-19.

V gene TRBV9 combines with J gene TRBJ1-1; perhaps TRBD1 as D (5 bases). V was trimmed by 4 bases and J by 2 bases, leaving 18 bases between them. This CDR3 is 16 amino acids long. Germline V CDR1 and CDR2: SGDLS, YYNGEE. CDR3: CASSPRQNSLNTEAFF. CDR3 sequence (DNA): TGTGCCAGCAGCCCGAGACAGAACAGCTTAAACACTGAAGCTTTCTTT. The whole variable domain, remainder taken from reference TRBV9 and TRBJ1-1, is DSGVTQTPKHLITATGQRVTLRCSPRSGDLSVYWYQQSLDQGLQFLIQYYNGEERAKGNILERFSAQQFPDLHSELNLSSLELGDSALYFCASSPRQNSLNTEAFFGQGTRLTVV.

This chain joins TRBV3-1 (or the pseudogene TRBV3-2) and TRBJ1-1; no definite D call. V dropped 3 bases and J dropped 6 bases, with 11 bases sitting between them. CDR1 LGHDT and CDR2 YNNKEL come from the germline V gene (reference sequence). The CDR3 has 13 amino acids. The CDR3 loop reads CASSHRPEPEAFF. In nucleotides, the CDR3 is TGTGCCAGCAGCCATCGACCGGAGCCTGAAGCTTTCTTT.

The CDR3 nucleotides are TGTGCCACCAGCGAAGGGGGAGGGAGGAGTACCGGGGAGCTGTTTTTT. Its translation: CATSEGGGRSTGELFF. The gene calls are TRBV24-1 and TRBJ2-2; a weak D match, TRBD2 (7 bases). The CDR3 has 16 residues. Germline CDR1 and CDR2: KGHDR and SFDVKD. Trimming took 7 bases from V and 5 from J, leaving 19 bases between them.

The chain links TRBV6-5 to TRBJ1-1; D possibly corresponds to TRBD1 (5 bases). V lost 6 bases and J lost 4, with 12 bases in between. The CDR3 totals 13 residues. Germline V gives CDR1 MNHEY, CDR2 SVGAGI. The CDR3, as DNA: TGTGCCAGCAGCCTCGGGGGTTTCACTGAAGCTTTCTTT. Translated: CASSLGGFTEAFF.

The V and J genes are TRBV28 and TRBJ2-7; D is unresolved. The CDR3 is 14 amino acids. Germline assignment: CDR1 MDHEN and CDR2 SYDVKM. Trimming removed 7 bases at V and 1 base at J, with 14 bases between. CDR3 amino acids: CASTSDSLSYEQYF. In DNA, the CDR3 is TGTGCCAGCACCTCCGACTCCCTATCCTACGAGCAGTACTTC.

The chain has TRBV4-2 and TRBJ2-7; TRBD2 aligns across 7 bases. This CDR3 is built from 13 residues. The germline gives CDR1 LGHNA, CDR2 YNFKEQ. Losses at the gene ends were 4 bases for V and 2 bases for J; bases not matched to a gene: 2. CDR3 in amino acids: CASSPGLAYEQYF. The CDR3, as DNA: TGTGCCAGCAGCCCAGGACTAGCCTACGAGCAGTACTTC.

The chain recombines TRBV4-1 with TRBJ1-5; D is ambiguous. Trimming removed 1 base from V and 4 bases from J, with 5 bases in between. CDR3 length: 13 amino acids. Germline CDR1 MGHRA, CDR2 YSYEKL. This chain's CDR3 is CASSQAENQPQHF. In DNA form, the CDR3 reads TGCGCCAGCAGCCAAGCCGAAAATCAGCCCCAGCATTTT.

The V and J genes are TRBV4-3 and TRBJ2-7; D not resolved. Germline CDR1 and CDR2: LGHNA and YSLEER. With 1 base removed from V and 6 bases from J, the gap between germline ends came to 10 bases. The CDR3 is made up of 13 amino acids. The CDR3 coding sequence is TGCGCCAGCAGCCAAGTCGGAGAATCCGAGCAGTACTTC. Its translation: CASSQVGESEQYF.

This chain links TRBV5-1 with TRBJ2-7; D call uncertain. The CDR3 is made up of 15 amino acids. Trimming removed 2 bases at V and 5 bases at J, with 17 bases between. CDR1 SGHRS and CDR2 YFSETQ come from the germline V gene. Written as DNA, the CDR3 is TGCGCCAGCAGCTTAATCTGGGTACGACGGGACGAGCAGTACTTC. This encodes CASSLIWVRRDEQYF.

V gene TRBV11-2 combines with J gene TRBJ2-5; 8 bases fit TRBD1. Trimming at V came to 6 bases and at J to 1 base, leaving 10 bases not matched to a gene. From germline, CDR1 is SGHAT and CDR2 FQNNGV. CDR3 length equals 16 residues. CDR3 sequence (DNA): TGTGCCAGCAGTAGAACAGGGGGGACGTTCCAAGAGACCCAGTACTTC. Its translation is CASSRTGGTFQETQYF.

The J gene is TRBJ1-1, the V gene TRBV12-5; D is ambiguous. Germline V gene data show CDR1 as LGHNT and CDR2 as FRNRAP. The CDR3 extends over 12 amino acids. V was cut by 3 bases and J by 2 bases, with 4 bases left in between. The chain's CDR3 is CASGLQNTEAFF. CDR3 in DNA: TGTGCTAGTGGTTTACAAAACACTGAAGCTTTCTTT. Full variable domain (missing parts from reference TRBV12-5 and TRBJ1-1): DARVTQTPRHKVTEMGQEVTMRCQPILGHNTVFWYRQTMMQGLELLAYFRNRAPLDDSGMPKDRFSAEMPDATLATLKIQPSEPRDSAVYFCASGLQNTEAFFGQGTRLTVV.